This is a list of T cell receptor beta chains from one sample in a study of blood T cell repertoires in COVID-19. Measured with immunoSEQ multiplex PCR; TCRdb has only the in-frame clones, and not every one. Of about 110,000 clones detected, roughly four fifths appear once; the ten largest clones hold 6.2%. The specimen sequenced was peripheral blood. The receptors were sampled from a man aged 80 or over with COVID-19, enrolled during active disease. The CDR3 runs from the conserved cysteine through the conserved F or W. D genes are given only for firm matches. Size tells how often a clone was seen (once, few, many) or the class of an expanded clone, and some rows leave it out.

size	D	V	J	DNA	CDR3
NA	NA	TRBV15	TRBJ2-1	TGTGCCACCAGCAGAGATAGTAATGAGCAGTTCTTC	CATSRDSNEQFF
few	TRBD1	TRBV27	TRBJ1-6	TGTGCCAGCAGTTCTGGGACAGGGGTTTCGCCCCTCCACTTT	CASSSGTGVSPLHF
few	TRBD1	TRBV6-6	TRBJ1-1	TGTGCCAGCAGCTCGGGACAGGGTAACACTGAAGCTTTCTTT	CASSSGQGNTEAFF
NA	NA	TRBV28	TRBJ1-4	TGTGCCAGCAGCCAGGCAACTAATGAAAAACTGTTTTTT	CASSQATNEKLFF
NA	NA	TRBV18	TRBJ1-1	TGTGCCAGCTCAGCCGACGGGGGGCGCGACACTGAAGCTTTCTTT	CASSADGGRDTEAFF
NA	TRBD2	TRBV6-1	TRBJ2-3	TGTGCCAGCAGTGTTCGTGATAGCGGGAGTAGTCCAGATACGCAGTATTTT	CASSVRDSGSSPDTQYF
few	TRBD1	TRBV29-1	TRBJ1-1	TGCAGCGCGTCGGGACAGGAGAGCGCTGAAGCTTTCTTT	CSASGQESAEAFF
NA	TRBD1	TRBV29-1	TRBJ2-5	TGCAGCGTTGAAGGAGACAGGGGAGAGACCCAGTACTTC	CSVEGDRGETQYF
NA	TRBD1	TRBV2	TRBJ1-5	TGTGCCAGCCTCGATCCGGGACAGGGGAATCAGCCCCAGCATTTT	CASLDPGQGNQPQHF
NA	NA	TRBV6-6	TRBJ1-5	TGTGCCAGCGGGCAGCATAGCAATCAGCCCCAGCATTTT	CASGQHSNQPQHF
NA	NA	TRBV21-1	TRBJ2-1	TGTGCCAGCAGCCCTCACCGGGACAGGAACAATGAGCAGTTCTTC	CASSPHRDRNNEQFF